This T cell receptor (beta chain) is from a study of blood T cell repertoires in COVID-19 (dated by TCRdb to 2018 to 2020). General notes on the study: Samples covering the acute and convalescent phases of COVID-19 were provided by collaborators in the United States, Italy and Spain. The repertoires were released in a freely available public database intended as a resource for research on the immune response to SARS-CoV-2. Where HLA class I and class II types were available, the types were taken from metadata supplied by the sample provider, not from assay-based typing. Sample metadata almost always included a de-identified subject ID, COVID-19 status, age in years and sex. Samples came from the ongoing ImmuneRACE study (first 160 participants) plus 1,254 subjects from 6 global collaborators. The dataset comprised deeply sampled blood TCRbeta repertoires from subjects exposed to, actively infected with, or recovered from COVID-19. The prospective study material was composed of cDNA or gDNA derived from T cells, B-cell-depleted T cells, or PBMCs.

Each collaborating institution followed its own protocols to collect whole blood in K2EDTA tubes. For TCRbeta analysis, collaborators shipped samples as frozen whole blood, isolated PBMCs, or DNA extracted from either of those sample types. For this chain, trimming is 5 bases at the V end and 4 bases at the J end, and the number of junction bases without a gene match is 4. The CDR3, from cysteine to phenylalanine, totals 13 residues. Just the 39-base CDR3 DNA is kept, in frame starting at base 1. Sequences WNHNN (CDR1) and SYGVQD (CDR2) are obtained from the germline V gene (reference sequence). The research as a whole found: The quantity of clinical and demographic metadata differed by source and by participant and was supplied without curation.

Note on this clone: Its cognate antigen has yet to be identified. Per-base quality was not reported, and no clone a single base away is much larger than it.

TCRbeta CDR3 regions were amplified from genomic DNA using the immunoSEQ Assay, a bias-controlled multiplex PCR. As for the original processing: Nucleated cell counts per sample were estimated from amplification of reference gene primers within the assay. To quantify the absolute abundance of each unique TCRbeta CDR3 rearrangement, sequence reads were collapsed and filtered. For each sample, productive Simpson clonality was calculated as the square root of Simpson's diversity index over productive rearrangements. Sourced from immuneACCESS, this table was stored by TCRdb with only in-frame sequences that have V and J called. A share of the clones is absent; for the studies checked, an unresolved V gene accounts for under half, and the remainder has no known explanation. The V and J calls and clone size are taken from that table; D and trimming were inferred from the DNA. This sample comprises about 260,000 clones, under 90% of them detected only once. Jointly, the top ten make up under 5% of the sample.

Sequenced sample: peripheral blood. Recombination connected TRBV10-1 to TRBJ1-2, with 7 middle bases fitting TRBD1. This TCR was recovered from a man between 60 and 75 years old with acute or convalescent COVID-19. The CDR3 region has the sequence CASSPGQVYGYTF. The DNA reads TGCGCCAGCAGTCCCGGACAGGTCTATGGCTACACCTTC.